These T cell receptor beta chains were read from a single sample in a study of cytomegalovirus exposure and HLA in healthy donors. Sequenced by immunoSEQ multiplex PCR; TCRdb stores in-frame clones only, minus some. This sample has about 120,000 clones, with 89% found just once. The sample comprised PBMCs. The receptors here all came from a woman between 18 and 29 years old in good health and CMV-seronegative. CDR3s include the opening cysteine and the closing phenylalanine or tryptophan. A D gene is named only where the DNA matches it firmly. Part of the rows lack a size; the others show once, few, many or a class for expanded clones.

V gene	J gene	clone size	D gene	CDR3 DNA	CDR3 protein
TRBV2	TRBJ1-2	-	TRBD1	TGTGCCACCAGGACAGGGGGGCCTTATGGCTACACCTTC	CATRTGGPYGYTF
TRBV18	TRBJ2-7	-	-	TGTGCCAGCTCACACTTGTGGGGCCCCGACTCCTACGAGCAGTACTTC	CASSHLWGPDSYEQYF
TRBV18	TRBJ1-1	-	TRBD1	TGTGCCAGCTCACTCGGGACAGTGAACACTGAAGCTTTCTTT	CASSLGTVNTEAFF
TRBV7-9	TRBJ1-5	-	-	TGTGCCAGCAGCTTGGACACGGCGGTCCAGCCCCAGCATTTT	CASSLDTAVQPQHF
TRBV29-1	TRBJ2-7	-	TRBD1	TGCAGCGTTGAAGGGGGGACAGGGGTCTACGAGCAGTACTTC	CSVEGGTGVYEQYF
TRBV19	TRBJ1-6	-	TRBD1	TGTGCCAGTAGTACAAAGCTTCCCGGGACAGGGGAACTAAATTCACCCCTCCACTTT	CASSTKLPGTGELNSPLHF
TRBV5-5	TRBJ2-1	-	TRBD1	TGTGCCAGCAGGACAGGGGACTCCTACAATGAGCAGTTCTTC	CASRTGDSYNEQFF
TRBV19	TRBJ1-5	-	-	TGTGCCAGTAGTATGACAGAGAATCAGCCCCAGCATTTT	CASSMTENQPQHF
TRBV5-1	TRBJ1-6	-	TRBD1	TGCGCCAGCAGCCTACGACAGGGGGCTAATTCACCCCTCCACTTT	CASSLRQGANSPLHF
TRBV18	TRBJ1-6	-	TRBD1	TGTGCCAGCTCACCAACGACAGGGGTGGACTCACCCCTCCACTTT	CASSPTTGVDSPLHF
TRBV9	TRBJ2-1	-	-	TGTGCCAGCAGCGCAGGAGGGAAGTCAGCCCGGTTCTTC	CASSAGGKSARFF
TRBV29-1	TRBJ2-5	-	-	TGCAGTTGCCTCGCCCCCGGGATGCAAGAGACCCAGTACTTC	CSCLAPGMQETQYF
TRBV14	TRBJ1-5	-	-	TGTGCCAGCAGCCCGGCAGGGGGCAATCAGCCCCAGCATTTT	CASSPAGGNQPQHF
TRBV4-1	TRBJ2-2	few	-	TGCGCCAGCAGCCAAGTTGAGGCAGGGCAATGGGAGCTGTTTTTT	CASSQVEAGQWELFF
TRBV5-1	TRBJ2-1	-	TRBD2	TGCGCCAGCAGCTGGGACTACGACCACAATGAGCAGTTCTTC	CASSWDYDHNEQFF
TRBV7-2	TRBJ1-6	-	-	TGTGCCAGCAGCTTCAGCAGGAGGGCTTCACCCCTCCACTTT	CASSFSRRASPLHF
TRBV18	TRBJ2-7	-	-	TGTGCCAGCTCACCACGACGGGGATCCGGCAACGAGCAGTACTTC	CASSPRRGSGNEQYF
TRBV14	TRBJ1-5	-	-	TGTGCCAGCAGCCCACAGGGTAATAATCAGCCCCAGCATTTT	CASSPQGNNQPQHF
TRBV20-1	TRBJ1-2	-	-	TGCAGTGCTATTCTTCGGGATGGCTACACCTTC	CSAILRDGYTF
TRBV5-1	TRBJ2-1	-	-	TGCGCCAGCAGCCCCAACGCAGGGGCCGCCTCCTACAATGAGCAGTTCTTC	CASSPNAGAASYNEQFF